A single sample is the source of the 15 T cell receptor beta chains below, sequenced in a study of blood T cell repertoires in COVID-19. The repertoire was sequenced with immunoSEQ multiplex PCR; TCRdb's copy has only in-frame clones and lacks some. This sample has some 100,000 clones, with 80% to 90% found just once. The specimen was PBMCs or T cells enriched from blood (not recorded which). These receptors originate from a woman between 45 and 65 years old who had recovered from COVID-19.

This clone has a handful of counts. The chain recombines TRBV4-1 with TRBJ2-1; maybe TRBD2 (5 bases). CDR1 is MGHRA and CDR2 is YSYEKL in the germline V gene. CDR3 size: 16 residues. V was cut by 4 bases and J by 0 bases, with 13 bases left in between. The CDR3: CASSPTSGSSYNEQFF. The CDR3, as DNA: TGCGCCAGCAGCCCCACCAGCGGTAGCTCCTACAATGAGCAGTTCTTC.

CDR3: CASSLVQGATGGYTF. DNA of the CDR3: TGTGCCAGCAGCTTAGTACAGGGGGCGACTGGGGGCTACACCTTC. The V gene is TRBV7-8, the J gene TRBJ1-2; 9 bases match TRBD1. V lost 1 base to trimming and J lost 8 bases; unmatched junction nucleotides: 8. This CDR3 comprises 15 residues. Germline CDR1 SGHVS, CDR2 FQNEAQ.

V is TRBV20-1 and J is TRBJ1-1; no clear D. Germline CDR1 reads DFQATT; CDR2 reads SNEGSKA (reference sequence). There are 12 residues in the CDR3. Between the trimmed V and J ends, which lost 3 bases and 0 bases, there was a span of 5 bases. CDR3 residues: CSASPMNTEAFF. The DNA of the CDR3 is TGCAGTGCTAGTCCAATGAACACTGAAGCTTTCTTT.

The chain combines TRBV2 with TRBJ1-2; 7 bases match TRBD1. Germline CDR1 SNHLY, CDR2 FYNNEI. V lost 7 bases, J lost 4 bases, and 3 bases stayed unmatched. This CDR3 contains 12 residues. The DNA for the CDR3 is TGTGCCAGCATAGGACAGGCCTATGGCTACACCTTC. Encoded protein: CASIGQAYGYTF. Based on the CDR3 plus reference TRBV2 and TRBJ1-2, the full variable domain is EPEVTQTPSHQVTQMGQEVILRCVPISNHLYFYWYRQILGQKVEFLVSFYNNEISEKSEIFDDQFSVERPDGSNFTLKIRSTKLEDSAMYFCASIGQAYGYTFGSGTRLTVV.

V gene TRBV5-4 combines with J gene TRBJ2-2; TRBD1 might be the D (7 bases). Germline lookup yields CDR1 SGHNT and CDR2 YYREEE (reference sequence). This CDR3 comprises 15 residues. Between the trimmed V and J ends, which lost 5 bases and 1 base, there was a span of 12 bases. CDR3 amino acids: CASRAGQKNTGELFF. The CDR3 nucleotides read TGTGCCAGCAGGGCGGGACAGAAGAACACCGGGGAGCTGTTTTTT.

This rearrangement joins TRBV28 to TRBJ1-5, with TRBD1 identical over 7 bases. The V segment lost 6 bases and the J segment 4 bases; nucleotides outside the gene matches: 6. The length of the CDR3 is 14 residues. From germline, CDR1 is MDHEN and CDR2 SYDVKM. The CDR3, as DNA: TGTGCCAGCAGGGTCAGGGGGAGTAATCAGCCCCAGCATTTT. Residues: CASRVRGSNQPQHF.

V is TRBV6-5 and J is TRBJ2-1; 10 nucleotides match TRBD1. CDR3 length: 16 residues. Germline-derived CDR1 and CDR2 are MNHEY and SVGAGI. J gave up 3 bases and V 0 bases, and 2 bases lay outside the gene matches. The CDR3 sequence: CASSYSRDRGYNEQFF. CDR3 bases: TGTGCCAGCAGTTACTCAAGGGACAGGGGCTACAATGAGCAGTTCTTC.

This chain links TRBV27 with TRBJ1-4; D is ambiguous. This CDR3 has 11 amino acids. V was trimmed by 5 bases and J by 10 bases, leaving 8 bases between them. The germline V gene encodes CDR1 MNHEY and CDR2 SMNVEV (reference sequence). DNA for the CDR3: TGTGCCAGCAGTCTCCCGGGAAAACTGTTTTTT. It is translated as CASSLPGKLFF.

This sequence joins TRBV28 and TRBJ1-3; tentatively, D is TRBD1 (5 bases). CDR3 size: 16 residues. Trimming removed 2 bases at V and 1 base at J, with 12 bases between. Germline V lookup: CDR1 MDHEN, CDR2 SYDVKM. The CDR3 protein is CASSLPPGGSGNTIYF. CDR3 nucleotides: TGTGCCAGCAGTTTACCCCCTGGGGGGTCTGGAAACACCATATATTTT.

This clone was counted between two and nine times. The junction departs from germline at one end; a sequencing error may be responsible. The chain has TRBV19 and TRBJ1-1; 7 bases map to TRBD1. The CDR3 length is 14 residues. Per the germline V gene, CDR1 is LNHDA and CDR2 is SQIVND (reference sequence). CDR3 nucleotides: TGTGCCAGTAGTATGGTGACAGGGAACTCTGAAGCTTTCTTT. Protein: CASSMVTGNSEAFF.

This chain joins TRBV10-3 and TRBJ1-3; D call uncertain. Germline loops: CDR1 ENHRY, CDR2 SYGVKD. The CDR3 runs to 18 residues. The V end lost 4 bases, the J end lost 0 bases, and 19 bases lay between the germline ends. The CDR3 nucleotides are TGTGCCATCAGTGGGGGATTTGAGGGCCTGAGCTCTGGAAACACCATATATTTT. Protein: CAISGGFEGLSSGNTIYF.

This CDR3 is CASSNANRLSSYNEQFF. In DNA form, the CDR3 reads TGCGCCAGCAGCAATGCAAACAGGCTGAGCTCCTACAATGAGCAGTTCTTC. The chain joins TRBV5-1 to TRBJ2-1; possible D gene TRBD1, 5 bases. The CDR3 has 17 amino acids. The germline V and J ends were trimmed by 4 bases and 0 bases, with 17 bases remaining between them. From germline, CDR1 is SGHRS and CDR2 YFSETQ. The full variable domain, its missing parts supplied by reference TRBV5-1 and TRBJ2-1, is KAGVTQTPRYLIKTRGQQVTLSCSPISGHRSVSWYQQTPGQGLQFLFEYFSETQRNKGNFPGRFSGRQFSNSRSEMNVSTLELGDSALYLCASSNANRLSSYNEQFFGPGTRLTVL.

CDR3 nucleotide sequence: TGTGCCAGCAGTGAGAATGACAGAAAAGCTTTCTTT. Amino acid sequence: CASSENDRKAFF. The chain uses TRBV27 and TRBJ1-1, with a tentative D call TRBD1 (5 bases). Deletions cut 5 bases from V and 9 bases from J, with 13 bases between. The CDR3 has 12 residues. Germline V gene data show CDR1 as MNHEY and CDR2 as SMNVEV (reference sequence).

CDR3 in DNA: TGTGCCAGCAGCTTGGCGGTAGCGATGGGGACTGAAGCTTTCTTT. This codes for CASSLAVAMGTEAFF. The chain carries TRBV5-5 and TRBJ1-1; D uncertain. The germline V and J ends were trimmed by 0 bases and 5 bases, with 14 bases remaining between them. The CDR3 covers 15 residues. CDR1 and CDR2 from the germline V gene are SGHKS and YYEKEE (reference sequence).

This chain connects TRBV19 to TRBJ1-1; D might be TRBD1 (5 bases). V lost 7 bases to trimming and J lost 4 bases, with 16 bases between them. Looked up from germline, CDR1 is LNHDA and CDR2 is SQIVND (reference sequence). The CDR3 loop spans 14 amino acids. This CDR3 reads CASTQVAGPTEAFF. CDR3 nucleotides: TGTGCCAGTACCCAGGTCGCGGGACCCACTGAAGCTTTCTTT.